This is a list of T cell receptor beta chains from one sample in a study of T-cell reconstitution after alpha-beta-depleted transplantation in children. MiXCR, run by TCRdb on the PCR reads, gives a single entry per CDR3 protein. Here the sample spans approximately 300,000 distinct CDR3 sequences, over 7% being singletons. The specimen comprised peripheral blood, sampled 360 days after TCRalphabeta/CD19-depleted stem cell transplant. Receptors originate from a female patient aged 2-9 years who had a stem cell transplant for Fanconi anemia, so the T cells may come from the graft donor. CDR3s include the opening cysteine and the closing phenylalanine or tryptophan. The D gene is left open where the match is weak. Clone size is given for some rows only: seen once, a few or many times, or a class if the clone is expanded.

j_call clone_size v_call cdr3_length d_call cdr3_nt cdr3_aa
TRBJ1-1 few TRBV7-8 14 - TGTGCCAGCAGCCCCTCTACAGACCCGACTGAAGCTTTCTTT CASSPSTDPTEAFF
TRBJ2-1 many TRBV15 13 - TGTGCCACCAGCAGAGATAGGGACAATGAGCAGTTCTTC CATSRDRDNEQFF
TRBJ2-5 few TRBV3-1 14 - TGTGCCAGCAGCCAAGTAAGGGGTAGAGAGACCCAGTACTTC CASSQVRGRETQYF
TRBJ2-1 few TRBV28 19 TRBD2 TGTGCCAGCAGTTTATTGGGACTAGCGGGGGGGAGCTCCTACAATGAGCAGTTCTTC CASSLLGLAGGSSYNEQFF
TRBJ2-1 many TRBV5-1 18 TRBD2 TGCGCCAGCAGCTTGCGTGGCCTAGCGGGTAGCTCCTACAATGAGCAGTTCTTC CASSLRGLAGSSYNEQFF
TRBJ2-1 - TRBV3-1 16 - TGTGCCAGCAGCCAAGATCTAAGCGGGCCCCTCAATGAGCAGTTCTTC CASSQDLSGPLNEQFF
TRBJ1-2 many TRBV7-2 15 - TGTGCCAGCAGCTGGGGACGGTCGACCAGGTCTGGCTACACCTTC CASSWGRSTRSGYTF
TRBJ2-5 few TRBV11-1 15 - TGTGCCAGCAGCTTATCGGTCGGGAGCGAAGAGACCCAGTACTTC CASSLSVGSEETQYF
TRBJ1-1 many TRBV10-2 15 - TGCGCCAGCAGTGAGTCAGAGGACGCACCACGTGAAGCTTTCTTT CASSESEDAPREAFF
TRBJ2-3 few TRBV2 15 - TGTGCCAGCAGTGATGGGGAGGGGGGGACAGATACGCAGTATTTT CASSDGEGGTDTQYF
TRBJ1-6 many TRBV27 13 - TGTGCCAGCAGCCTCCCTGGGGATTCACCCCTCCACTTT CASSLPGDSPLHF